Listed below are T cell receptor beta chains from one sample, sequenced in a study of shared clonotypes between healthy human individuals. Measured with immunoSEQ multiplex PCR; TCRdb has only the in-frame clones, and not every one. The table lists 2 million to 3 million clones, over 85% of them singletons, with approximately 0.36% in the top ten. The source material was naive CD4+ T cells from PBMCs. These receptors were obtained from a man aged 18 to 30 in good health. Some clones in this sample may be carry-over from other donors' samples. The CDR3 runs from the conserved cysteine through the conserved F or W. Each record gives: J gene, CDR3 length, clone size, V gene, D gene, CDR3 protein, CDR3 DNA. D genes are given only for firm matches. The listing skips clone size in some rows; elsewhere it reads once, few, many or a size class.

j_call: TRBJ1-4; cdr3_length: 15; clone_size: -; v_call: TRBV6-1; d_call: -; cdr3_aa: CASSEAEAPTEKLFF; cdr3_nt: TGTGCCAGCAGTGAAGCTGAGGCGCCCACTGAAAAACTGTTTTTT
j_call: TRBJ2-3; cdr3_length: 12; clone_size: -; v_call: TRBV9; d_call: -; cdr3_aa: CASSPLEDTQYF; cdr3_nt: TGTGCCAGCAGCCCCCTGGAAGATACGCAGTATTTT
j_call: TRBJ2-7; cdr3_length: 14; clone_size: -; v_call: TRBV28; d_call: -; cdr3_aa: CASSFSGPTYEQYF; cdr3_nt: TGTGCCAGCAGTTTTTCGGGACCAACCTACGAGCAGTACTTC
j_call: TRBJ1-5; cdr3_length: 13; clone_size: once; v_call: TRBV5-5; d_call: -; cdr3_aa: CASSSDAGQPQHF; cdr3_nt: TGTGCCAGCAGCTCGGACGCAGGGCAGCCCCAGCATTTT
j_call: TRBJ2-1; cdr3_length: 16; clone_size: -; v_call: TRBV4-2; d_call: TRBD2; cdr3_aa: CASSSTGTSVYNEQFF; cdr3_nt: TGTGCCAGCAGCTCCACGGGGACTAGCGTCTACAATGAGCAGTTCTTC
j_call: TRBJ1-1; cdr3_length: 14; clone_size: -; v_call: TRBV15; d_call: -; cdr3_aa: CATSRDPWNTEAFF; cdr3_nt: TGTGCCACCAGCAGAGATCCCTGGAACACTGAAGCTTTCTTT
j_call: TRBJ1-1; cdr3_length: 15; clone_size: -; v_call: TRBV7-2; d_call: -; cdr3_aa: CASSWDAVSGTEAFF; cdr3_nt: TGTGCCAGCAGCTGGGACGCCGTCTCAGGCACTGAAGCTTTCTTT
j_call: TRBJ1-5; cdr3_length: 14; clone_size: -; v_call: TRBV28; d_call: -; cdr3_aa: CASRRTGFNRPQHF; cdr3_nt: TGTGCCAGCAGGCGAACAGGCTTCAATCGGCCCCAGCATTTT
j_call: TRBJ2-2; cdr3_length: 15; clone_size: -; v_call: TRBV6-6; d_call: -; cdr3_aa: CASSFSGRGTGELFF; cdr3_nt: TGTGCCAGCAGTTTTTCCGGGAGAGGAACCGGGGAGCTGTTTTTT
j_call: TRBJ2-2; cdr3_length: 13; clone_size: -; v_call: TRBV9; d_call: -; cdr3_aa: CASSVQVTGELFF; cdr3_nt: TGTGCCAGCAGCGTTCAAGTCACCGGGGAGCTGTTTTTT
j_call: TRBJ1-1; cdr3_length: 13; clone_size: -; v_call: TRBV5-5; d_call: -; cdr3_aa: CASSLSVVTEAFF; cdr3_nt: TGTGCCAGCAGCTTGTCGGTGGTCACTGAAGCTTTCTTT
j_call: TRBJ2-1; cdr3_length: 16; clone_size: -; v_call: TRBV7-7; d_call: TRBD2; cdr3_aa: CASSSSGSRDYNEQFF; cdr3_nt: TGTGCCAGCAGTTCTAGCGGGAGCAGGGATTACAATGAGCAGTTCTTC
j_call: TRBJ1-2; cdr3_length: 14; clone_size: -; v_call: TRBV27; d_call: -; cdr3_aa: CASSLYALAGGYTF; cdr3_nt: TGTGCCAGCAGTTTATACGCCCTCGCCGGTGGCTACACCTTC
j_call: TRBJ2-3; cdr3_length: 13; clone_size: -; v_call: TRBV29-1; d_call: -; cdr3_aa: CSVDGEWTDTQYF; cdr3_nt: TGCAGCGTTGATGGGGAGTGGACAGATACGCAGTATTTT
j_call: TRBJ2-7; cdr3_length: 15; clone_size: -; v_call: TRBV6-5; d_call: -; cdr3_aa: CASSYHETGPYEQYF; cdr3_nt: TGTGCCAGCAGTTATCACGAGACAGGACCCTACGAGCAGTACTTC
j_call: TRBJ2-1; cdr3_length: 14; clone_size: -; v_call: TRBV5-4; d_call: -; cdr3_aa: CATEGDFKGSEQFF; cdr3_nt: TGTGCCACCGAGGGGGATTTTAAAGGGAGTGAGCAGTTCTTC
j_call: TRBJ2-7; cdr3_length: 14; clone_size: -; v_call: TRBV6-1; d_call: -; cdr3_aa: CASRNLASAYEQYF; cdr3_nt: TGTGCCAGCCGTAATCTAGCGTCGGCCTACGAGCAGTACTTC
j_call: TRBJ2-2; cdr3_length: 14; clone_size: -; v_call: TRBV11-2; d_call: -; cdr3_aa: CASSPQQYPMELFF; cdr3_nt: TGTGCCAGCAGCCCACAGCAATACCCCATGGAGCTGTTTTTT
j_call: TRBJ1-2; cdr3_length: 13; clone_size: -; v_call: TRBV29-1; d_call: -; cdr3_aa: CSAKQVWGYGYTF; cdr3_nt: TGCAGCGCTAAGCAAGTCTGGGGCTATGGCTACACCTTC
j_call: TRBJ2-3; cdr3_length: 19; clone_size: -; v_call: TRBV7-8; d_call: -; cdr3_aa: CASSPNRFLGPVGTDTQYF; cdr3_nt: TGTGCCAGCAGCCCCAACCGCTTCCTAGGTCCGGTAGGCACAGATACGCAGTATTTT
j_call: TRBJ1-1; cdr3_length: 15; clone_size: -; v_call: TRBV5-1; d_call: TRBD1; cdr3_aa: CASSMTGNLNTEAFF; cdr3_nt: TGCGCCAGCAGCATGACAGGGAATTTGAACACTGAAGCTTTCTTT
j_call: TRBJ1-4; cdr3_length: 11; clone_size: -; v_call: TRBV28; d_call: -; cdr3_aa: CATQLNEKLFF; cdr3_nt: TGTGCCACGCAGCTTAATGAAAAACTGTTTTTT
j_call: TRBJ2-1; cdr3_length: 15; clone_size: -; v_call: TRBV7-9; d_call: TRBD2; cdr3_aa: CASSLRGLASDEQFF; cdr3_nt: TGTGCCAGCAGCTTAAGGGGACTAGCGTCGGATGAGCAGTTCTTC
j_call: TRBJ2-3; cdr3_length: 15; clone_size: -; v_call: TRBV9; d_call: -; cdr3_aa: CASSVVSGSTDTQYF; cdr3_nt: TGTGCCAGCAGCGTAGTCTCAGGGAGCACAGATACGCAGTATTTT
j_call: TRBJ1-2; cdr3_length: 12; clone_size: -; v_call: TRBV29-1; d_call: -; cdr3_aa: CSVVGPGDGYTF; cdr3_nt: TGCAGCGTTGTCGGGCCAGGGGATGGCTACACCTTC
j_call: TRBJ2-3; cdr3_length: 17; clone_size: few; v_call: TRBV30; d_call: TRBD2; cdr3_aa: CAGILAGGSGGTDTQYF; cdr3_nt: TGTGCCGGGATACTAGCGGGAGGGTCTGGGGGCACAGATACGCAGTATTTT
j_call: TRBJ2-1; cdr3_length: 15; clone_size: -; v_call: TRBV7-3; d_call: -; cdr3_aa: CASSLRQASYNEQFF; cdr3_nt: TGTGCCAGCAGCTTAAGACAGGCCTCCTACAATGAGCAGTTCTTC
j_call: TRBJ2-3; cdr3_length: 17; clone_size: once; v_call: TRBV28; d_call: TRBD2; cdr3_aa: CASVMPSGRAGADTQYF; cdr3_nt: TGTGCCAGCGTCATGCCTAGCGGGAGGGCCGGCGCAGATACGCAGTATTTT
j_call: TRBJ2-1; cdr3_length: 12; clone_size: once; v_call: TRBV27; d_call: -; cdr3_aa: CASRSGRFEQFF; cdr3_nt: TGTGCCAGTAGGTCGGGGCGATTTGAGCAGTTCTTC
j_call: TRBJ2-5; cdr3_length: 13; clone_size: -; v_call: TRBV10-3; d_call: -; cdr3_aa: CAISVGGQETQYF; cdr3_nt: TGTGCCATCAGTGTCGGCGGCCAAGAGACCCAGTACTTC
j_call: TRBJ1-2; cdr3_length: 11; clone_size: -; v_call: TRBV20-1; d_call: -; cdr3_aa: CSAAGVYGYTF; cdr3_nt: TGCAGTGCCGCAGGGGTCTATGGCTACACCTTC
j_call: TRBJ2-5; cdr3_length: 15; clone_size: -; v_call: TRBV5-4; d_call: TRBD2; cdr3_aa: CASSKLAGVQETQYF; cdr3_nt: TGTGCCAGCAGCAAACTAGCGGGAGTACAAGAGACCCAGTACTTC
j_call: TRBJ2-1; cdr3_length: 15; clone_size: -; v_call: TRBV4-2; d_call: TRBD2; cdr3_aa: CASSQAERGANEQFF; cdr3_nt: TGTGCCAGCAGCCAAGCGGAGCGGGGGGCCAATGAGCAGTTCTTC
j_call: TRBJ1-3; cdr3_length: 16; clone_size: -; v_call: TRBV9; d_call: TRBD1; cdr3_aa: CASSVALQQGENTIYF; cdr3_nt: TGTGCCAGCAGCGTAGCTCTACAACAGGGGGAAAACACCATATATTTT
j_call: TRBJ1-2; cdr3_length: 16; clone_size: -; v_call: TRBV4-3; d_call: TRBD1; cdr3_aa: CASSHGQGVYNFRYTF; cdr3_nt: TGCGCCAGCAGCCATGGACAGGGGGTATATAATTTTCGCTACACCTTC
j_call: TRBJ1-1; cdr3_length: 16; clone_size: -; v_call: TRBV27; d_call: TRBD1; cdr3_aa: CASSASGQVFGTEAFF; cdr3_nt: TGTGCCAGCAGTGCCTCGGGACAGGTATTCGGCACTGAAGCTTTCTTT
j_call: TRBJ2-3; cdr3_length: 12; clone_size: -; v_call: TRBV10-3; d_call: -; cdr3_aa: CATRPTRDTQYF; cdr3_nt: TGTGCCACCAGACCCACTCGAGATACGCAGTATTTT
j_call: TRBJ2-1; cdr3_length: 17; clone_size: -; v_call: TRBV6-1; d_call: -; cdr3_aa: CASSEQPGDPRYNEQFF; cdr3_nt: TGTGCCAGCAGCGAACAACCGGGAGACCCCAGATACAATGAGCAGTTCTTC
j_call: TRBJ2-3; cdr3_length: 18; clone_size: -; v_call: TRBV7-2; d_call: -; cdr3_aa: CASSPRGVSGWEGDTQYF; cdr3_nt: TGTGCCAGCAGCCCAAGGGGGGTCTCAGGGTGGGAGGGAGATACGCAGTATTTT
j_call: TRBJ1-2; cdr3_length: 13; clone_size: -; v_call: TRBV6-1; d_call: -; cdr3_aa: CASSDGRLYGYTF; cdr3_nt: TGTGCCAGCAGTGACGGCAGACTCTATGGCTACACCTTC
j_call: TRBJ2-3; cdr3_length: 15; clone_size: -; v_call: TRBV4-1; d_call: TRBD2; cdr3_aa: CASSQDLAEWSTQYF; cdr3_nt: TGCGCCAGCAGCCAAGATCTAGCGGAGTGGTCGACGCAGTATTTT
j_call: TRBJ1-1; cdr3_length: 15; clone_size: -; v_call: TRBV28; d_call: TRBD1; cdr3_aa: CASRQPGQGAGTTFF; cdr3_nt: TGTGCCAGCAGACAACCGGGACAGGGGGCAGGGACAACTTTCTTT
j_call: TRBJ1-5; cdr3_length: 13; clone_size: -; v_call: TRBV27; d_call: -; cdr3_aa: CASSLYINQPQHF; cdr3_nt: TGTGCCAGCAGTCTTTACATAAATCAGCCCCAGCATTTT
j_call: TRBJ2-5; cdr3_length: 12; clone_size: -; v_call: TRBV2; d_call: -; cdr3_aa: CASCGQPETQYF; cdr3_nt: TGTGCCAGCTGTGGTCAACCAGAGACCCAGTACTTC
j_call: TRBJ2-1; cdr3_length: 13; clone_size: few; v_call: TRBV30; d_call: TRBD1; cdr3_aa: CAWSTGQYNEQFF; cdr3_nt: TGTGCCTGGAGTACGGGACAGTACAATGAGCAGTTCTTC
j_call: TRBJ1-2; cdr3_length: 16; clone_size: -; v_call: TRBV7-7; d_call: -; cdr3_aa: CASSLVGWCGLNGYTF; cdr3_nt: TGTGCCAGCAGCTTAGTTGGCTGGTGTGGTTTAAATGGCTACACCTTC
j_call: TRBJ2-3; cdr3_length: 13; clone_size: -; v_call: TRBV29-1; d_call: TRBD2; cdr3_aa: CSVGGRAADTQYF; cdr3_nt: TGCAGCGTCGGTGGGAGGGCGGCAGATACGCAGTATTTT
j_call: TRBJ1-2; cdr3_length: 14; clone_size: once; v_call: TRBV6-1; d_call: -; cdr3_aa: CASSEAPVYYGYTF; cdr3_nt: TGTGCCAGCAGTGAAGCGCCAGTCTACTATGGCTACACCTTC
j_call: TRBJ1-3; cdr3_length: 14; clone_size: -; v_call: TRBV28; d_call: -; cdr3_aa: CASHTGSAGNTIYF; cdr3_nt: TGTGCCAGCCATACAGGGAGCGCTGGAAACACCATATATTTT
j_call: TRBJ2-1; cdr3_length: 14; clone_size: -; v_call: TRBV6-1; d_call: -; cdr3_aa: CASTSGAPWNEQFF; cdr3_nt: TGTGCCAGCACGTCGGGAGCCCCTTGGAATGAGCAGTTCTTC
j_call: TRBJ1-3; cdr3_length: 16; clone_size: -; v_call: TRBV5-5; d_call: TRBD1; cdr3_aa: CASSLIPGGGGNTIYF; cdr3_nt: TGTGCCAGCAGCCTTATACCGGGAGGGGGCGGAAACACCATATATTTT
j_call: TRBJ1-4; cdr3_length: 12; clone_size: -; v_call: TRBV28; d_call: -; cdr3_aa: CASSPRVRRLFF; cdr3_nt: TGTGCCAGCAGTCCTCGGGTCCGCCGGCTGTTTTTT
j_call: TRBJ1-1; cdr3_length: 16; clone_size: -; v_call: TRBV18; d_call: -; cdr3_aa: CASSPPGIRGDTEAFF; cdr3_nt: TGTGCCAGCTCACCACCGGGCATAAGGGGAGACACTGAAGCTTTCTTT
j_call: TRBJ1-5; cdr3_length: 14; clone_size: few; v_call: TRBV7-8; d_call: -; cdr3_aa: CASSLDSPGQPQHF; cdr3_nt: TGTGCCAGCAGCTTGGACAGCCCAGGTCAGCCCCAGCATTTT
j_call: TRBJ1-5; cdr3_length: 15; clone_size: -; v_call: TRBV5-6; d_call: -; cdr3_aa: CASSFSGTANQPQHF; cdr3_nt: TGTGCCAGCAGCTTCTCCGGGACGGCCAATCAGCCCCAGCATTTT
j_call: TRBJ2-2; cdr3_length: 18; clone_size: -; v_call: TRBV10-1; d_call: TRBD2; cdr3_aa: CASSESPREGRGTGELFF; cdr3_nt: TGCGCCAGCAGTGAGTCCCCGCGGGAGGGCCGTGGCACCGGGGAGCTGTTTTTT